The rows below give T cell receptor beta chains drawn from one sample of a study of Ad26.COV2.S vaccination and SARS-CoV-2 variants. This table comes from immunoSEQ multiplex PCR, and its TCRdb copy is limited to in-frame clones, with some not included. This sample carries over 350,000 clones, about 85% of them seen once, and the ten largest clones take approximately 3.7%. The starting material was peripheral blood, obtained in a trial of Ad26.COV2.S vaccine versus placebo. The receptors come from a person between 18 and 60 years old who received the Ad26.COV2.S COVID-19 vaccine or a placebo. The CDR3 runs from the conserved cysteine through the conserved F or W. The order of the fields is J gene, V gene, D gene, CDR3 protein, CDR3 DNA. D genes are given only for firm matches.

TRBJ1-6 | TRBV7-8 | TRBD1 | CASSTRTGALFSALHF | TGTGCCAGCAGCACGCGGACAGGGGCCCTTTTTTCGGCCCTCCACTTT
TRBJ1-6 | TRBV5-5 | . | CASSLDLGVVNSPLHF | TGTGCCAGCAGCTTGGATTTAGGGGTTGTGAATTCACCCCTCCACTTT
TRBJ2-5 | TRBV19 | TRBD1 | CASSLGQDQYF | TGTGCCAGTAGTTTGGGACAGGACCAGTACTTC
TRBJ2-3 | TRBV12-3/TRBV12-4 | . | CASSVGEDTQYF | TGTGCCAGCAGTGTAGGGGAAGATACGCAGTATTTT
TRBJ2-3 | TRBV18 | . | CASSPPEAAQDTQYF | TGTGCCAGCTCACCTCCTGAGGCGGCCCAAGATACGCAGTATTTT
TRBJ1-1 | TRBV2 | . | CASSSRWGGSEAFF | TGTGCCAGCAGTTCCCGTTGGGGTGGGTCTGAAGCTTTCTTT
TRBJ1-2 | TRBV19 | TRBD1 | CASRPRDREIYGYTF | TGTGCCAGTAGACCGCGGGACAGGGAGATATATGGCTACACCTTC
TRBJ1-2 | TRBV11-2 | . | CASSLDPGLAYGYTF | TGTGCCAGCAGCTTAGATCCGGGGCTGGCCTATGGCTACACCTTC
TRBJ1-6 | TRBV30 | . | CAWSPYGPTGSPLHF | TGTGCCTGGAGTCCATACGGGCCGACTGGGTCACCCCTCCACTTT
TRBJ1-1 | TRBV11-2 | . | CASSPGRDTYTEAFF | TGTGCCAGCAGCCCAGGCCGGGACACCTACACTGAAGCTTTCTTT
TRBJ2-2 | TRBV11-2 | TRBD2 | CASSLRTSRNTGELFF | TGTGCCAGCAGCCTCAGGACTAGCAGGAACACCGGGGAGCTGTTTTTT
TRBJ1-3 | TRBV5-6 | . | CASREWGALSGNTIYF | TGTGCCAGCAGGGAATGGGGGGCCCTCTCTGGAAACACCATATATTTT
TRBJ2-3 | TRBV11-3 | TRBD2 | CASSLGLAGSRTDTQYF | TGTGCCAGCAGCTTAGGTCTAGCGGGATCCCGCACAGATACGCAGTATTTT
TRBJ2-4 | TRBV3-1/TRBV3-2 | TRBD2 | CASSPGGLAGGHKNIQYF | TGTGCCAGCAGCCCGGGAGGACTAGCGGGGGGTCACAAAAACATTCAGTACTTC
TRBJ1-3 | TRBV3-1/TRBV3-2 | . | CASSQQQGNTIYF | TGTGCCAGCAGCCAACAACAGGGAAACACCATATATTTT
TRBJ2-2 | TRBV19 | TRBD1 | CASSNRGAGTGELFF | TGTGCCAGTAGTAACAGGGGCGCCGGCACCGGGGAGCTGTTTTTT
TRBJ2-3 | TRBV6-2/TRBV6-3 | TRBD2 | CASSYPSGGVFHTQYF | TGTGCCAGCAGTTACCCTAGCGGGGGGGTTTTTCATACGCAGTATTTT